The 11 T cell receptor beta chains below all came from one sample that was sequenced in a study of Ad26.COV2.S vaccination and SARS-CoV-2 variants. Specified treatment: 15 to 20 received Ad26.COV2.S at low or high dose, single or two shots; about 5 received placebo; per-sample allocation not given. The samples were gathered on day 63 after the first injection of vaccine or placebo. Generated by immunoSEQ multiplex PCR, the TCRdb table keeps only in-frame clones and is missing some. Seen here are roughly 320,000 clones, roughly 84% observed once, and the top ten hold approximately 2%. The source material was peripheral blood, sampled in a trial of Ad26.COV2.S vaccine versus placebo. Source of these receptors: a person between 18 and 60 years old who received the Ad26.COV2.S COVID-19 vaccine or a placebo.

The rearrangement joins TRBV6-5 to TRBJ2-7, with D tentatively TRBD1 or TRBD2 (6 bases each). V gave up 6 bases and J gave up 3 bases, with 15 bases separating them. The CDR3 totals 14 residues. Germline V lookup: CDR1 MNHEY, CDR2 SVGAGI. The CDR3 DNA reads as TGTGCCAGCAGCTTCTACGGAGGGGGCTACGAGCAGTACTTC. This codes for CASSFYGGGYEQYF.

This clone was counted only a few times. The gene calls are TRBV10-3 and TRBJ2-1; tentatively, D is TRBD1 (6 bases). Germline V gene data show CDR1 as ENHRY and CDR2 as SYGVKD. This CDR3 is 17 amino acids long. Trimming stripped 2 bases from V and 2 bases from J, with 16 bases between. This CDR3 reads CAISEKGQTSTYNEQFF. The CDR3 bases are TGTGCCATCAGTGAGAAAGGACAGACATCAACCTACAATGAGCAGTTCTTC.

The rearrangement uses TRBV9 and TRBJ2-5; 8 positions match TRBD1. The germline CDR1 and CDR2 sequences are SGDLS and YYNGEE. Trimming cost V 0 bases and J 4 bases; bases outside gene matches: 5. The CDR3 contains 15 residues. The CDR3 here is CASSVAPTGGETQYF. The CDR3 region has the DNA TGTGCCAGCAGCGTAGCTCCTACAGGGGGAGAGACCCAGTACTTC.

The genes are TRBV6-5 and TRBJ1-1; no reliable D call. This CDR3 is 13 amino acids long. Between the trimmed V and J ends, which lost 2 bases and 1 base, there was a span of 5 bases. Germline assignment: CDR1 MNHEY and CDR2 SVGAGI. The CDR3 DNA sequence: TGTGCCAGCAGTTACGGGAAGAACACTGAAGCTTTCTTT. It yields the protein CASSYGKNTEAFF.

The V call is TRBV11-3, the J call TRBJ2-6, with D perhaps matching TRBD1 or TRBD2 (5 bases each). V lost 5 bases, J lost 0 bases, and 20 bases lay in between. The CDR3 has 19 amino acids. Germline loops: CDR1 SGHNT, CDR2 YENEEA. The CDR3 DNA reads as TGTGCCAGCAGCCCCCCTGGGGGACGTCTCAGCTCTGGGGCCAACGTCCTGACTTTC. Amino acid sequence: CASSPPGGRLSSGANVLTF.

The gene calls are TRBV18 and TRBJ1-3; 9 bases are shared with TRBD1. The V and J ends lost 3 bases and 8 bases, in that order; junction bases with no gene match: 2. This CDR3 comprises 13 residues. Germline V gives CDR1 KGHSH, CDR2 LQKENI. CDR3 sequence: CASSPGQGDTIYF. The CDR3 region has the DNA TGTGCCAGCTCACCGGGACAGGGCGACACCATATATTTT.

This clone was observed a handful of times. J is TRBJ1-1 and V is TRBV7-2; no clear D gene. The V end was cut by 5 bases, the J end by 4 bases, with 11 bases between. Germline V gene lookup returns CDR1 SGHTA and CDR2 FQGNSA. The CDR3 spans 13 residues. DNA for the CDR3: TGTGCCAGCAGCCAGACACTCTTCACTGAAGCTTTCTTT. Translated, it gives CASSQTLFTEAFF.

The chain has TRBV7-9 and TRBJ1-5; weak D call: TRBD1 (6 bases). CDR3 length: 17 residues. In germline, CDR1 is SEHNR, CDR2 FQNEAQ (reference sequence). V was trimmed by 5 bases and J by 0 bases, leaving 17 bases between them. CDR3 in DNA: TGTGCCAGCAGCACCGGGGCAGGGGCCTTTAGCAATCAGCCCCAGCATTTT. Its translation is CASSTGAGAFSNQPQHF.

The V gene is TRBV6-5, the J gene TRBJ2-1; TRBD2 agrees at 11 bases. The germline CDR1 and CDR2 sequences are MNHEY and SVGAGI. V lost 4 bases to trimming and J lost 7 bases; unmatched junction nucleotides: 9. CDR3 length equals 16 residues. DNA for the CDR3: TGTGCCAGCAGTTCATATAGCGGGGGGGCCCGTAATGAGCAGTTCTTC. It codes for CASSSYSGGARNEQFF.

This chain joins TRBV18 and TRBJ2-3, with D possibly being TRBD1 (6 bases). Germline CDR1 and CDR2: KGHSH and LQKENI. Trimming left V 1 base short and J 1 base short, with 15 bases between. The CDR3 contains 17 residues. This CDR3 reads CASSPLPLQGRTDTQYF. CDR3 nucleotides: TGTGCCAGCTCACCACTCCCCCTACAGGGTCGCACAGATACGCAGTATTTT.

The chain joins TRBV4-3 to TRBJ1-5; D might be TRBD1 (6 bases). The CDR3 runs to 18 residues. Trimming stripped 1 base from V and 4 bases from J, with 20 bases between. Germline CDR1 and CDR2: LGHNA and YSLEER. CDR3 nucleotide sequence: TGCGCCAGCAGCCAAGGGCCCAGGGGCCAAGATGGGAATCAGCCCCAGCATTTT. Its protein is CASSQGPRGQDGNQPQHF.